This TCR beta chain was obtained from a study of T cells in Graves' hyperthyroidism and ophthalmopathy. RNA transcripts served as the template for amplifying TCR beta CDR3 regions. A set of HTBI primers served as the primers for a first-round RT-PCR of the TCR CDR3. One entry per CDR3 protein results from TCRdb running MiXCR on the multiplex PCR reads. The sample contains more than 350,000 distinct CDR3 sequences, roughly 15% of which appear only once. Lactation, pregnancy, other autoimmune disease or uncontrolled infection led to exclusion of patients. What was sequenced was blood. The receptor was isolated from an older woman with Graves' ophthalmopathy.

The CDR3 spells CASSRLGNTEAFF. The CDR3 DNA reads as TGTGCCAGCAGTAGGTTAGGGAACACTGAAGCTTTCTTT. The V and J genes are TRBV12-3 or TRBV12-4 and TRBJ1-1; no clear D gene. The CDR3 runs to 13 residues. The ends were cut back, 5 bases at V and 1 base at J, with 8 bases in the middle.